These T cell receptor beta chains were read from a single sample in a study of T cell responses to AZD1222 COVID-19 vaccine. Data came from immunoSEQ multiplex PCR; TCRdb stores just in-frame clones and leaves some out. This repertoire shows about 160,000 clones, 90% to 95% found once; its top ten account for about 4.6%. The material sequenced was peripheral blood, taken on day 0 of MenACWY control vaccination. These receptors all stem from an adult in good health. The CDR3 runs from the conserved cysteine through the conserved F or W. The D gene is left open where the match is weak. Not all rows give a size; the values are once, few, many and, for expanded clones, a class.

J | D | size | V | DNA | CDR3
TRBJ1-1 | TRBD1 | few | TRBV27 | TGTGCCAGCAGTCTAATCCCTCAGGGGGGAGCTTTCTTT | CASSLIPQGGAFF
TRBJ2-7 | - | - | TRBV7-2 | TGTGCCAGCAGCGAGGGTTTTTTGCGGGGCTTCTACGAGCAGTACTTC | CASSEGFLRGFYEQYF
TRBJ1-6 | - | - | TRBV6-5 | TGTGCCAGCAGTTACTCACGGTCCTACCATAATTCACCCCTCCACTTT | CASSYSRSYHNSPLHF
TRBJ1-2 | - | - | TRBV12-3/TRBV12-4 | TGTGCCAGCAGCCCGACGGATAACTATGGCTACACCTTC | CASSPTDNYGYTF
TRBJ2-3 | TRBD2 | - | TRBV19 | TGTGCCAGTAGTACCCAAGGACTAGCGGAACTTGGAGATACGCAGTATTTT | CASSTQGLAELGDTQYF
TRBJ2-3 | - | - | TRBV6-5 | TGTGCCAGCAGTTACTCGAGAGGGATAGGCACAGATACGCAGTATTTT | CASSYSRGIGTDTQYF
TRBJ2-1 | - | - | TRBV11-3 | TGTGCCAGCGCCGGGAGCTCCTACAATGAGCAGTTCTTC | CASAGSSYNEQFF
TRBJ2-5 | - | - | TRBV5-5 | TGTGCCAGCAGCTTGGTAGGGGGGCCTATAACCCTCGGCCCCCAGTACTTC | CASSLVGGPITLGPQYF
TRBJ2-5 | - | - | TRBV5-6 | TGTGCCAGCAGCTTGGTATTCCCGGATCAAGAGACCCAGTACTTC | CASSLVFPDQETQYF
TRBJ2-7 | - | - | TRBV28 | TGTGCCACCTGGAACCCCTACGAGCAGTACTTC | CATWNPYEQYF
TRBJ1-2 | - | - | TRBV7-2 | TGTGCCAGCAGCTTAGAGGGGGGGCTGGTCTATGGCTACACCTTC | CASSLEGGLVYGYTF
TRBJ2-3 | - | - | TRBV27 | TGTGCCAGCAAACAAGCCGCGGCCAGCACAGATACGCAGTATTTT | CASKQAAASTDTQYF
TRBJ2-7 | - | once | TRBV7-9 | TGTGCCAGCAGTTCAGGGTCGACGAGCTCCTACGAGCAGTACTTC | CASSSGSTSSYEQYF
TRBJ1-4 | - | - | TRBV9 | TGTGCCAGCAGCGTAGCCCCCAGCGAAGGAGGAAATGAAAAACTGTTTTTT | CASSVAPSEGGNEKLFF
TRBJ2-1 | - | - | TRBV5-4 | TGTGCCAGCAGCCCCAAAAGGTGGGAGCGGAGGCCCGACAATGAGCAGTTCTTC | CASSPKRWERRPDNEQFF
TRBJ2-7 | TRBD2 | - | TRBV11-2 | TGTGCCAGCAGCTTAGCTAGCGGGGGTTTTCCCTACGAGCAGTACTTC | CASSLASGGFPYEQYF
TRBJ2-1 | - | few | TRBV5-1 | TGCGCCAGCACCCAGAGCGAGGGCTCCTACAATGAGCAGTTCTTC | CASTQSEGSYNEQFF
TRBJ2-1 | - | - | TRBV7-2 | TGTGCCAGCAGTGTTGGAGGACCGAATGAGCAGTTCTTC | CASSVGGPNEQFF
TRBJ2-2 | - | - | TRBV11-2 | TGTGCCAGCACCCCCGGCAGGGTGGCCGCCGGGGAGCTGTTTTTT | CASTPGRVAAGELFF
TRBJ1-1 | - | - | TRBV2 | TGTGCCAGCAGACGAGATTCACAGGGTGAAGCTTTCTTT | CASRRDSQGEAFF
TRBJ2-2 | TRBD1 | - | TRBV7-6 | TGTGCCAGCAGCTGGGGACAGGGTGTCACCGGGGAGCTGTTTTTT | CASSWGQGVTGELFF
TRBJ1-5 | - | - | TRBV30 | TGTGCCTGGAGTGTACTGGGGACCAGCAATCAGCCCCAGCATTTT | CAWSVLGTSNQPQHF
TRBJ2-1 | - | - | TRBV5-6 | TGTGCCAGCAGCTTAGGAAATGAGCAGTTCTTC | CASSLGNEQFF
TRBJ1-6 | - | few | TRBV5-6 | TGTGCCAGCAGCTCAGGTTTCAGCTCCTATAATTCACCCCTCCACTTT | CASSSGFSSYNSPLHF
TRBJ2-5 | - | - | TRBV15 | TGTGCCACCAGCGCGGCGGGACAAGCGCAAGAGACCCAGTACTTC | CATSAAGQAQETQYF
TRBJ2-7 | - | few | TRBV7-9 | TGTGCCAGCAGCTTAGCCAGCGGCGCTCCCTACGAGCAGTACTTC | CASSLASGAPYEQYF
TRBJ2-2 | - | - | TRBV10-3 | TGTGCCATCGGGTACTGGACGGGACTCACCGGGGAGCTGTTTTTT | CAIGYWTGLTGELFF
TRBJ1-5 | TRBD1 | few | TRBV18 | TGTGCCAGCTCAGGACAGGGTGGTGGCAATCAGCCCCAGCATTTT | CASSGQGGGNQPQHF
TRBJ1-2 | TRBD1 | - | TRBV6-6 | TGTGCCAGCAGTTCCGGGACAGGGTCAATATACTATGGCTACACCTTC | CASSSGTGSIYYGYTF
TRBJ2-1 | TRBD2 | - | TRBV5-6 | TGTGCCAGCAGCTTGGGTCGGGCTAGCGGGAGGCATAAGGAGCAGTTCTTC | CASSLGRASGRHKEQFF
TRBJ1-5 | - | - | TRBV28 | TGTGCCAGCAGGAGGGGTTATAGCAATCAGCCCCAGCATTTT | CASRRGYSNQPQHF
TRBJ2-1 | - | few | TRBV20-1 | TGCAGTGCTAGTGTGTTTCGGGCAGCGGCCTCCTACAATGAGCAGTTCTTC | CSASVFRAAASYNEQFF
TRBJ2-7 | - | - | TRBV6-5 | TGTGCCAGCACTCTAGACTCAAACGAGCAGTACTTC | CASTLDSNEQYF
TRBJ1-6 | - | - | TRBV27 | TGTGCCAGCACCTCGGGGACCGAGCCTGGATCCTATAATTCACCCCTCCACTTT | CASTSGTEPGSYNSPLHF
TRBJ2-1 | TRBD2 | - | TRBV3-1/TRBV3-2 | TGTGCCAGCAGCCGGTCCGGGACTAGCGGGAACAATGAGCAGTTCTTC | CASSRSGTSGNNEQFF
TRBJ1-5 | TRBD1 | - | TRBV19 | TGTGCCAGTACCGCGGGACAGGGTGGGGAAGGCAATCAGCCCCAGCATTTT | CASTAGQGGEGNQPQHF
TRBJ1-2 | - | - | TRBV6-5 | TGTGCCAGCAGTTACGGGGCAGGGAGGAATGGCTACACCTTC | CASSYGAGRNGYTF
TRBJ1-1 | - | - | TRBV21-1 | TGTGCCAGCAGCAAAGAAGGCCTGAACACTGAAGCTTTCTTT | CASSKEGLNTEAFF
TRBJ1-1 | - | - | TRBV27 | TGTGCCAGCAGTTCCAGACGGGAAGCTTTCTTT | CASSSRREAFF
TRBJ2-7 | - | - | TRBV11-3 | TGTGCCAGCAGCTTAGGCGGCCCGGTCTACGAGCAGTACTTC | CASSLGGPVYEQYF
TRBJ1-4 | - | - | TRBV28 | TGTGCCAGCAGTGATGAAAAACTGTTTTTT | CASSDEKLFF
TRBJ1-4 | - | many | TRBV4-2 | TGTGCCAGCAGCCAAGACCTTAATGAAAAACTGTTTTTT | CASSQDLNEKLFF
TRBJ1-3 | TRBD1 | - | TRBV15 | TGTGCCACCAGCAGAGACGGGACAGGGGGCAGTAACACCATATATTTT | CATSRDGTGGSNTIYF
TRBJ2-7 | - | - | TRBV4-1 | TGCGCCAGCAGCCAAGGGGCAACAGCCCCCTACGAGCAGTACTTC | CASSQGATAPYEQYF
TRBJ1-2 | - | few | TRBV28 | TGTGCCAGCAGTTGGGGGGAAGTCTATGGCTACACCTTC | CASSWGEVYGYTF
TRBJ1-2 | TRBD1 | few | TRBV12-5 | TGTGCTAGTGGTCCCGGGACAGGGGGACCTAACTATGGCTACACCTTC | CASGPGTGGPNYGYTF
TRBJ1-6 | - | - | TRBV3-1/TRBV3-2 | TGTGCCAGCAATGGAGTCATGTTCAATTCACCCCTCCACTTT | CASNGVMFNSPLHF
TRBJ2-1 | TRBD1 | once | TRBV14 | TGTGCCAGCAGCCAAGCGAGGGGACAGAGCTCCTACAATGAGCAGTTCTTC | CASSQARGQSSYNEQFF
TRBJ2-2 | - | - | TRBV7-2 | TGTGCCAGCAGCTCCCAAGGGGCAGGCAGGGGTGTCCCCGGGGAGCTGTTTTTT | CASSSQGAGRGVPGELFF